This record concerns one T cell receptor beta chain sequence. The antigen is unknown. This specimen comes from a study of cytomegalovirus exposure and HLA in healthy donors. General study findings and limits: TCR beta V- and J-gene trimming was later associated with a missense DCLRE1C variant. TRBV6-2, TRBV6-3 and some other V segments were excluded as indistinguishable. Sequencing probably produced one cluster of sequence variants that were highly shared.

The CDR3 is 15 amino acids. Germline V CDR1 and CDR2: SGDLS, YYNGEE. V was pared by 0 bases and J by 4 bases, with 12 bases between. With 60 Vbeta and 13 Jbeta primers, the PCR was carried out. The table came from immunoSEQ multiplex PCR; TCRdb's copy has only in-frame clones and leaves some out. The repertoire holds about 300,000 clones, with about nine tenths as singletons. Sequenced sample: PBMCs. The TCR comes from a man between 40 and 49 years old in good health and CMV-seropositive. This rearrangement joins TRBV9 to TRBJ2-3; possible D gene TRBD1, 7 bases. The CDR3 loop reads CASSVGRGVADTQYF. DNA for the CDR3: TGTGCCAGCAGCGTAGGCAGGGGGGTCGCAGATACGCAGTATTTT. The full variable domain, its missing parts supplied by reference TRBV9 and TRBJ2-3, is DSGVTQTPKHLITATGQRVTLRCSPRSGDLSVYWYQQSLDQGLQFLIQYYNGEERAKGNILERFSAQQFPDLHSELNLSSLELGDSALYFCASSVGRGVADTQYFGPGTRLTVL.